This TCR beta chain was obtained from a study of Tregs in tolerant kidney transplant recipients. The protocol was immunoSEQ multiplex PCR, while the TCRdb copy is restricted to in-frame clones and leaves out a portion. The sample has approximately 82,000 clones; over 85% are singletons. The V gene lost 1 base and the J gene lost 2 bases, with 10 bases spanning the gap. The CDR3 is 15 residues long. Germline lookup yields CDR1 SGHNT and CDR2 YENEEA. Related graft donors supplied nonmyeloablative bone marrow transplants, and mixed chimerism was transient. The sample in question was CD4+ T cells from blood (PBMCs), obtained 12 months after the transplant. The rearrangement joins TRBV11-3 to TRBJ2-3; TRBD2 might be the D (5 bases). This TCR was sampled from a human patient who received a combined kidney and bone marrow transplant. Among the T cells, some may be from the graft donor. CDR3 bases: TGTGCCAGCAGCTTAGGCGGTCGGGACACAGATACGCAGTATTTT. It specifies CASSLGGRDTDTQYF.